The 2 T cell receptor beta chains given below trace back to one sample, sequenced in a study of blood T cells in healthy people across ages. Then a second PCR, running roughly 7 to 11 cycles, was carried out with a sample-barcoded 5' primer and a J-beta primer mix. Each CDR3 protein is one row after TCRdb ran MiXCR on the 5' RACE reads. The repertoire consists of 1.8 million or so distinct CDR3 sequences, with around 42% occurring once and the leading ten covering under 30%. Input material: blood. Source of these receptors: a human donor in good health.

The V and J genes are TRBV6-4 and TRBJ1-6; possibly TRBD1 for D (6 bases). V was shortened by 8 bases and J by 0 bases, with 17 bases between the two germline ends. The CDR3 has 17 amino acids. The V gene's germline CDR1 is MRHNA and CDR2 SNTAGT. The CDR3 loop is CASLGGTDSSYNSPLHF. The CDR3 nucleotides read TGTGCCAGCCTAGGGGGTACGGACAGCTCCTATAATTCACCCCTCCACTTT.

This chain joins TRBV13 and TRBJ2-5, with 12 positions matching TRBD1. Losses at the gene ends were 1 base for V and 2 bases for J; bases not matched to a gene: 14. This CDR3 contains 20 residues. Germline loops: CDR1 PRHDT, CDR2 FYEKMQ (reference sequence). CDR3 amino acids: CASSLEWDRGRLAGQETQYF. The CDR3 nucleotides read TGTGCCAGCAGCTTAGAGTGGGACAGGGGGCGTCTAGCGGGGCAAGAGACCCAGTACTTC.